What follows is one T cell receptor beta chain and its context. This receptor's antigen is unknown. Relative to the germline gene, one junction end is altered; a read error may explain this. The data are from a study of vaccination and CD4 T cells after COVID-19 (dated by TCRdb to between 2021 and 2023). Concerning the study at large: The convalescent cohort comprised six males and four females, including two Hispanic individuals, seven Caucasians, two Asians and one multiracial person. Each participant got two doses of either the Pfizer-BioNTech BNT162b2 vaccine (n=8) or the Moderna mRNA-1273 vaccine (n=2). Post-COVID blood samples were collected from convalescent patients a median of around 100 days after diagnosis, with a range of roughly 30 to 170 days. Post-vaccine blood samples were taken a median of roughly 72 days after the second vaccine dose, with a range of about 14 to 241 days. The cultures were stimulated with overlapping spike peptide pools from SARS-CoV-2 and from the common cold coronaviruses HCoV-NL63, HCoV-OC43 and HCoV-229E. In control cultures, a CEFX viral epitope pool was used as positive control, an HIV-1 Nef peptide pool was used as negative control, or no peptide was added. In 10 COVID-19 convalescent patients and a handful of infection-naive healthy vaccine recipients, researchers compared the spike-specific CD4+ TCR repertoire from before mRNA vaccination with the repertoire from after. Memory CD4+ T cell crossreactivity between SARS-CoV-2 and common cold coronavirus spike proteins was assessed at the TCR clonotype level in an earlier paper using these donors.

The research as a whole found: The study included relatively few convalescent patients and did not analyze early timepoints after natural infection. An increase in the median number of SARS-CoV-2-reactive clonotypes from 20 to 25 after infection to roughly 36 after vaccination was observed, but the change was not found to be significant. Nearly all vaccine-specific clones in convalescent patients (304 of 307) were mono-reactive for SARS-CoV-2 spike rather than cross-reactive with common cold coronaviruses. In convalescent patients, a median around 84% of post-vaccine SARS-CoV-2-reactive clones were detected only after vaccination, and vaccine-specific priming was suggested by this finding.

In the paper's terms, the treatment or condition label means: roughly ten-day PBMC culture with coronavirus spike peptide pools or control peptides (ViraFEST assay). CD4+ T cells from unexposed donors were collected before the COVID-19 pandemic (2011-2018). The ViraFEST assay, used in the study, expanded antigen-specific T cells with peptide pools and then identified the expanded clonotypes through TCR sequencing. Each well held 1.5 million to 2.5 million PBMCs cultured with about 9.8 ug/ml peptide pools in IMDM containing 5% human AB serum and around 10 IU/ml IL-2. On days 3 and 7, half of the culture medium was replaced with fresh IL-2-containing medium. CD4+ T cells were isolated after about nine days of culture through negative selection using the EasySep CD4+ T cell isolation kit. As cell numbers permitted, CD4+ T cells from unexposed donors were tested for reactivity to SARS-CoV-2 S and N and to four common cold coronavirus spike pools. PBMCs were separated from whole blood using Ficoll-Paque Plus gradient centrifugation and then either used fresh or cryopreserved at -140C. Culture conditions were generally each tested in triplicate wells. The leukapheresis product used for the unexposed donors was purchased from a commercial source.

Receptor libraries were prepared by PCR. DNA from cultured CD4+ T cells was subjected to TCR sequencing with the Oncomine TCR Beta short-read assay at the Johns Hopkins FTIC core. The QIAamp micro DNA kit was used to extract genomic DNA from the cultured CD4+ T cells. Oncomine TCR Beta libraries made from cultured CD4+ T cells were pooled using unique dual indexes and sequenced on an Illumina iSeq 100. As for the original processing: Non-productive sequences were removed, and CDR3s not starting with C, not ending with F or W, or shorter than 7 amino acids were discarded. Antigen-specific clonotypes were identified using the MANAFEST web application through comparison of peptide-stimulated wells with reference and other culture wells. An FDR below 0.05, an odds ratio above 5, and a productive frequency above 0.1% in at least two of three replicate wells were required for clones to be considered positive. Cross-reactive clonotypes were defined as significantly expanded in both SARS-CoV-2 spike wells and at least one common cold coronavirus spike condition. CDR3 homology was assessed with Levenshtein distances (stringdist) and unrooted phylogenetic trees (ape) in R version 3.6.1. TCRdb reran the public reads through fastp at Q25 and MiXCR, keeping productive beta chains. A single entry per CDR3 protein holds the most common genes and DNA from its merged rows. The V and J calls follow TCRdb's processing rather than the paper's. The sample includes 5,500 to 7,500 distinct CDR3 sequences, with roughly 34% observed a single time. Around 28% of the sample goes to the ten largest clones.

The CDR3 runs 17 residues from the cysteine to the phenylalanine. Here the CDR3 DNA is all that survives: 51 bases in frame from base 1. The germline V gene encodes CDR1 SSHAT and CDR2 FNYEAQ (reference sequence). The TCR originated in a human donor in good health. The chain links TRBV7-7 with TRBJ1-1; TRBD1 is a weak D gene call, 5 bases matching. Sequencing was done on a sample of CD4+ T cells from blood, cultured in vitro. The CDR3 in this case is CASSLCATGGENTEAFF. The DNA sequence is as follows: TGTGCTAGCAGCTTATGTGCTACAGGCGGGGAGAACACTGAAGCTTTCTTT.